The clone carrying this T cell receptor beta chain has only a few counts. Its antigen is not known. These data are taken from a study of beta chain features in type 1 diabetes. Study context: Across the samples, about 100 million sorted cells were examined in total.

The entirety of the isolated RNA underwent reverse transcription, so expressed TCRB transcripts were sequenced. Sequencing was performed with immunoSEQ multiplex PCR; in TCRdb, only in-frame clones are kept and a portion is missing. In the table there are around 340,000 clones, approximately 9.7% of which are singletons. The V gene lost 7 bases and the J gene lost 3 bases, with 16 bases spanning the gap. Germline CDR1 SNHLY, CDR2 FYNNEI. The CDR3 contains 14 residues. Findings of the study overall: VDJ junctions in type 1 diabetes patients carried more deletions and fewer insertions. Among patients with Type 1 diabetes, TCRB CDR3s were moderately but significantly shorter in every one of the four CD4+ subsets.

The specimen was central memory CD4+ T cells from blood. The TCR sequence derives from a man aged 25 to 40 with type 1 diabetes. The chain links TRBV2 to TRBJ2-7, with unresolved D. In DNA form, the CDR3 reads TGTGCCAGCACTATCGCCCCCACCCTCTACGAGCAGTACTTC. It codes for CASTIAPTLYEQYF.